This entry features one T cell receptor beta chain sequence. These data belong to a study of blood T cell repertoires in COVID-19. Study context: Material from acute and convalescent COVID-19 was sourced from the United States, Italy and Spain. PBMCs, B-cell-depleted T cells, or T cells provided the cDNA or gDNA that made up the material.

Under the authors' procedure: Amplification of reference gene primers provided the estimated nucleated cell counts. Produced via immunoSEQ multiplex PCR; TCRdb's table is partial and in-frame only. Clonal size and the V and J genes are those of that table, whereas D and trimming came from the DNA. The table shows approximately 290,000 clones, with about 89% occurring only once. The length of the CDR3 is 14 residues. Germline V gene data show CDR1 as MNHEY and CDR2 as SMNVEV (reference sequence). V gave up 8 bases and J gave up 7 bases; unmatched junction bases: 9. The chain is built from TRBV27 and TRBJ2-1, with 9 bases that match TRBD2. Source material: peripheral blood. This TCR derives from a man aged 25-45 years with acute or convalescent COVID-19. CDR3 bases: TGTGCCAGCGCACCGGGACTAGCCTTGAATGAGCAGTTCTTC. Its protein product is CASAPGLALNEQFF.